The 27 T cell receptor beta chains below come from one sample, sequenced in a study of patients and donors after allogeneic stem cell transplantation. MiXCR was run by TCRdb on the RT-PCR reads, yielding one entry per CDR3 protein. Here the sample spans about a million distinct CDR3 sequences, 18% being singletons. Sequenced sample: blood, either unsorted or a sorted T cell fraction (not recorded which). The receptor set was obtained from a human donor who was either an allogeneic HSCT recipient or a stem cell or donor lymphocyte infusion donor (not recorded which). It is not recorded whose cells these are; they may come from a transplant donor.

The V call is TRBV20-1, the J call TRBJ2-5; TRBD2 matches at 7 bases. V lost 4 bases and J lost 5; bases outside the gene matches: 7. The CDR3 is 13 amino acids. CDR1 and CDR2 (germline): DFQATT, SNEGSKA (reference sequence). The CDR3 here is CSANVAGVETQYF. CDR3 sequence (DNA): TGCAGTGCTAATGTTGCGGGAGTGGAGACCCAGTACTTC.

There are many counts of this clonotype. The rearrangement links TRBV12-3 or TRBV12-4 to TRBJ2-1, with 10 positions matching TRBD2. This CDR3 contains 16 residues. J was trimmed by 0 bases and V by 4 bases; bases with no gene match: 3. CDR3 amino acids: CASSSGLAVSYNEQFF. The DNA for the CDR3 is TGTGCCAGCAGTTCTGGACTAGCGGTCTCCTACAATGAGCAGTTCTTC.

The chain combines TRBV4-2 with TRBJ2-7; D could derive from TRBD1 or TRBD2 (6 bases each). CDR1 and CDR2 (germline): LGHNA, YNFKEQ. The V end was cut by 3 bases, the J end by 4 bases, with 19 bases between. This CDR3 is 16 amino acids long. The CDR3 coding sequence is TGTGCCAGCAGCCACGTTTCACAGGGAGGATTTTACGAGCAGTACTTC. Protein product: CASSHVSQGGFYEQYF.

The chain uses TRBV4-1 and TRBJ2-3; no reliable D call. Germline V lookup: CDR1 MGHRA, CDR2 YSYEKL. With 5 bases removed from V and 6 bases from J, the gap between germline ends came to 9 bases. The length of the CDR3 is 12 residues. For the CDR3, the DNA is TGCGCCAGCAGCTCGCACATGGATACGCAGTATTTT. Translated, it gives CASSSHMDTQYF.

In DNA, the CDR3 is TGTGCCAGCAGGAATTACAGGGACGGGTACACTGAAGCTTTCTTT. This translates into CASRNYRDGYTEAFF. The chain combines TRBV7-2 with TRBJ1-1, with TRBD1 as a possible D gene (6 bases). This CDR3 has 15 residues. V was cut by 6 bases and J by 3 bases, with 17 bases left in between. Germline V gives CDR1 SGHTA, CDR2 FQGNSA.

This clonotype was picked up many times. The chain uses TRBV5-1 and TRBJ2-7, with 8 bases matching TRBD2. Germline CDR1 reads SGHRS; CDR2 reads YFSETQ. J gave up 5 bases and V 3 bases, and 10 bases lay outside the gene matches. The CDR3 covers 15 residues. The CDR3: CASSSPGLGTHEQYF. The CDR3 DNA reads as TGCGCCAGCAGCTCACCGGGACTAGGGACCCACGAGCAGTACTTC.

The V call is TRBV20-1, the J call TRBJ1-1, with D unclear. This CDR3 is 14 amino acids long. CDR1 is DFQATT, CDR2 SNEGSKA, per germline (reference sequence). V lost 0 bases and J lost 1, with 9 bases in between. DNA of the CDR3: TGCAGTGCTAGAGATCGAACAGCGAACACTGAAGCTTTCTTT. Protein: CSARDRTANTEAFF.

This clonotype appeared a few times. This chain uses TRBV4-2 with TRBJ2-7, with 8 bases identical to TRBD2. Germline V gene data show CDR1 as LGHNA and CDR2 as YNFKEQ. Trimming cost V 0 bases and J 1 base; bases outside gene matches: 5. There are 16 residues in the CDR3. CDR3 nucleotides: TGTGCCAGCAGCCAAGATCTAGCTAGCGGGTCCTACGAGCAGTACTTC. Translation: CASSQDLASGSYEQYF.

Notes on this clonotype: Germline is not matched at one junction end, which may reflect a read error. The chain combines TRBV7-2 with TRBJ1-4, with D perhaps TRBD1 (5 bases). Germline values: CDR1 SGHTA, CDR2 FQGNSA. CDR3 size: 15 residues. The CDR3 region has the DNA TGTGCCAGCAGATTAGGGGCCGTAGGAGATGAAAAACTGTTTTTT. Amino acid sequence: CASRLGAVGDEKLFF.

CDR3 loop: CASSFPTGEYYEQYF. The CDR3 DNA reads as TGTGCCAGCAGCTTTCCGACAGGGGAGTACTACGAGCAGTACTTC. J is TRBJ2-7 and V is TRBV5-6; 8 bases align to TRBD1. CDR1 and CDR2 from the germline V gene are SGHDT and YYEEEE. The V and J ends lost 2 bases and 3 bases, in that order; junction bases with no gene match: 7. The CDR3 loop spans 15 amino acids.

The rearrangement joins TRBV28 to TRBJ2-7; 9 nucleotides align to TRBD2. CDR1 and CDR2 (germline): MDHEN, SYDVKM. V shed 6 bases and J 1 base; nucleotides not matched to a gene: 10. The CDR3 contains 16 residues. CDR3 coding DNA: TGTGCCAGCAGCGATCCAAGCGGGAGGTATTCCTACGAGCAGTACTTC. It yields the protein CASSDPSGRYSYEQYF.

Ten or more counts support this clonotype. This rearrangement joins TRBV6-5 to TRBJ2-4; D call uncertain. V was trimmed by 0 bases and J by 4 bases, leaving 10 bases between them. The V gene's germline CDR1 is MNHEY and CDR2 SVGAGI. The CDR3 runs 15 residues. The CDR3 protein is CASSYSWDIKNIQYF. The CDR3 region has the DNA TGTGCCAGCAGTTACTCGTGGGATATAAAAAACATTCAGTACTTC.

This clonotype was picked up a small number of times. The chain uses TRBV24-1 and TRBJ2-3, with 10 bases aligning to TRBD1. CDR1 KGHDR and CDR2 SFDVKD come from the germline V gene. This CDR3 is 16 amino acids long. The junction had 3 bases not matched to a gene; V was cut back by 1 base and J by 3 bases. The CDR3 nucleotides are TGTGCCACCAGTGATTTCCCGGGACAGGGGACAGATACGCAGTATTTT. The encoded protein is CATSDFPGQGTDTQYF.

The chain is built from TRBV10-3 and TRBJ1-3, with D possibly matching TRBD1 (5 bases). Germline CDR1 is ENHRY and CDR2 is SYGVKD. This CDR3 contains 14 residues. V lost 2 bases to trimming and J lost 3 bases, with 8 bases between them. This CDR3 reads CAISEGAVGNTIYF. The CDR3 nucleotides read TGTGCCATCAGTGAGGGGGCAGTTGGAAACACCATATATTTT.

There are a few counts of this clonotype. V is TRBV2 and J is TRBJ1-1; maybe TRBD1 (6 bases). The CDR3 totals 13 residues. Trimming took off 7 bases at V and 3 bases at J, with 12 bases between the two ends. The germline CDR1 and CDR2 sequences are SNHLY and FYNNEI. This CDR3 is CASIRGAYTEAFF. The CDR3 DNA reads TGTGCCAGCATACGGGGGGCGTACACTGAAGCTTTCTTT.

The V gene is TRBV30, the J gene TRBJ1-5, with D possibly being TRBD1 (5 bases). CDR1 is GTSNPN, CDR2 SVGIG, per germline (reference sequence). The V gene lost 1 base and the J gene lost 2 bases, with 9 bases spanning the gap. This CDR3 is built from 14 residues. The CDR3 DNA sequence: TGTGCCTGGAGTGGAAGAGGGGGCAATCAGCCCCAGCATTTT. Translated, it gives CAWSGRGGNQPQHF.

The chain couples TRBV7-9 to TRBJ1-1; no reliable D call. This CDR3 comprises 14 residues. Germline V gene data show CDR1 as SEHNR and CDR2 as FQNEAQ (reference sequence). Trimming removed 7 bases from V and 0 bases from J, with 12 bases in between. The CDR3 DNA reads as TGTGCCAGCACTTTCGGCGGCCTGAACACTGAAGCTTTCTTT. It yields the protein CASTFGGLNTEAFF.

This chain uses TRBV3-1 with TRBJ2-5; D unclear. V lost 2 bases and J 6 bases, leaving 4 bases between the germline ends. This CDR3 spans 11 amino acids. Germline V gene data show CDR1 as LGHDT and CDR2 as YNNKEL (reference sequence). The CDR3 protein is CASSQLQTQYF. Written as DNA, the CDR3 is TGTGCCAGCAGCCAACTTCAGACCCAGTACTTC.

This rearrangement joins TRBV7-3 to TRBJ2-2; D not certain. There are 14 residues in the CDR3. Germline V gives CDR1 SGHTA, CDR2 FQGTGA. V was shortened by 3 bases and J by 5 bases, with 10 bases between the two germline ends. CDR3 region: CASSFYTKTGELFF. The CDR3 DNA reads as TGTGCCAGCAGCTTCTATACCAAAACCGGGGAGCTGTTTTTT. Together with reference TRBV7-3 and TRBJ2-2, the CDR3 gives the full variable domain: GAGVSQTPSNKVTEKGKYVELRCDPISGHTALYWYRQSLGQGPEFLIYFQGTGAADDSGLPNDRFFAVRPEGSVSTLKIQRTERGDSAVYLCASSFYTKTGELFFGEGSRLTVL.

This clonotype came up a few times. The chain employs TRBV20-1 and TRBJ2-3; tentatively, D is TRBD1 or TRBD2 (5 bases each). Trimming removed 6 bases at V and 2 bases at J, with 15 bases between. Germline-derived CDR1 and CDR2 are DFQATT and SNEGSKA (reference sequence). The CDR3 runs to 14 residues. This CDR3 is CSARRDGDTDTQYF. The CDR3 nucleotides are TGCAGTGCGCGTCGGGACGGAGACACAGATACGCAGTATTTT.

This clonotype was counted only a few times. The gene calls are TRBV10-3 and TRBJ2-4; 7 bases fit TRBD1. CDR1 and CDR2 from the germline V gene are ENHRY and SYGVKD. This CDR3 is 14 amino acids long. The trim removed 3 bases at V and 8 bases at J, leaving 7 bases unmatched. The CDR3 nucleotides are TGTGCCATCAGTGACTTACAGGGGAAAGACATTCAGTACTTC. Residues: CAISDLQGKDIQYF.

This clonotype has at least ten counts. This chain links TRBV12-3 or TRBV12-4 with TRBJ1-1; 8 bases align to TRBD1. Losses at the gene ends were 3 bases for V and 5 bases for J; bases not matched to a gene: 11. This CDR3 spans 16 amino acids. The CDR3 reads CASSFPDRGKRTEAFF. The CDR3 nucleotides are TGTGCCAGCAGTTTCCCAGACAGGGGCAAGAGGACTGAAGCTTTCTTT.

This clonotype was counted between two and nine times. The chain links TRBV24-1 to TRBJ2-3; D unresolved. Trimming cost V 1 base and J 4 bases, with 5 bases left between them. In germline, CDR1 is KGHDR, CDR2 SFDVKD. The CDR3 has 13 residues. CDR3 in DNA: TGTGCCACCAGTGATTTAGGGCCAGATACGCAGTATTTT. This sequence encodes CATSDLGPDTQYF.

The chain combines TRBV4-3 with TRBJ2-7; 8 nucleotides agree with TRBD2. Germline trimming cut 0 bases from V and 0 bases from J; bases unmatched to any gene: 10. The V gene's germline CDR1 is LGHNA and CDR2 YSLEER. This CDR3 contains 18 residues. The CDR3 loop reads CASSQERGSGGFSYEQYF. CDR3 bases: TGCGCCAGCAGCCAAGAAAGAGGGAGCGGGGGCTTCTCCTACGAGCAGTACTTC.

The sample holds many counts of this clonotype. The gene calls are TRBV12-3 or TRBV12-4 and TRBJ1-4; possibly TRBD1 for D (6 bases). This CDR3 is 14 amino acids long. Trimming took off 5 bases at V and 4 bases at J, with 11 bases between the two ends. DNA for the CDR3: TGTGCCAGCAGTCCTCGGACAGTTAATGAAAAACTGTTTTTT. It yields the protein CASSPRTVNEKLFF.

CDR3: CASSQESGRAHEQFF. DNA for the CDR3: TGCGCCAGCAGCCAAGAAAGTGGCAGGGCCCATGAGCAGTTCTTC. The gene calls are TRBV4-3 and TRBJ2-1, with D perhaps matching TRBD1 (5 bases). Per germline, CDR1 LGHNA and CDR2 YSLEER. The CDR3 totals 15 residues. The V and J ends lost 0 bases and 8 bases respectively, with 14 bases between them.

This clonotype was seen more than once but under ten times. The chain uses TRBV28 and TRBJ2-3; D is ambiguous. This CDR3 is built from 12 residues. Germline CDR1 MDHEN, CDR2 SYDVKM. Trimming cost V 4 bases and J 6 bases, with 8 bases left between them. CDR3 nucleotide sequence: TGTGCCAGCAGTTATCCCTGGGATACGCAGTATTTT. Translation gives CASSYPWDTQYF.